The next 23 T cell receptor beta chains were all read from a single sample in a study of cytomegalovirus exposure and HLA in healthy donors. PCR employed 60 Vbeta and 13 Jbeta primers. Clones were sequenced by immunoSEQ multiplex PCR, and TCRdb holds only the in-frame ones, with some missing. The sample has more than 250,000 clones; over 85% are singletons. Sample: PBMCs. The source is a woman aged 18-35 years in good health and CMV-seronegative.

This clone came up once. This chain connects TRBV5-4 to TRBJ2-7; 7 nucleotides align to TRBD1. Unmatched junction bases numbered 6, after V lost 4 bases and J lost 5 bases. Germline V gives CDR1 SGHNT, CDR2 YYREEE (reference sequence). This CDR3 has 13 amino acids. CDR3 region: CASSLTGSHEQYF. As DNA, the CDR3 is TGTGCCAGCAGCCTGACAGGGAGCCACGAGCAGTACTTC.

The rearrangement uses TRBV13 and TRBJ2-1; 7 bases line up with TRBD1. The CDR3 has 16 amino acids. The germline gives CDR1 PRHDT, CDR2 FYEKMQ (reference sequence). V lost 5 bases, J lost 4 bases, and 11 bases stayed unmatched. The chain's CDR3 is CASSRGPGTEYNEQFF. For the CDR3, the DNA is TGTGCCAGCAGCCGTGGACCCGGGACAGAATACAATGAGCAGTTCTTC.

This rearrangement joins TRBV7-3 to TRBJ2-7, with D perhaps matching TRBD1 (6 bases). The CDR3 contains 15 residues. Trimming took off 6 bases at V and 9 bases at J, with 24 bases between the two ends. Germline values: CDR1 SGHTA, CDR2 FQGTGA. In DNA, the CDR3 is TGTGCCAGCAGTTCGGACAGCGACGTAGGGTCGGGGCAGTACTTC. As protein: CASSSDSDVGSGQYF. The whole variable domain, filled in from reference TRBV7-3 and TRBJ2-7, reads GAGVSQTPSNKVTEKGKYVELRCDPISGHTALYWYRQSLGQGPEFLIYFQGTGAADDSGLPNDRFFAVRPEGSVSTLKIQRTERGDSAVYLCASSSDSDVGSGQYFGPGTRLTVT.

The chain employs TRBV5-6 and TRBJ2-7, with 8 nucleotides matching TRBD1. Germline CDR1 SGHDT, CDR2 YYEEEE. The CDR3 is 16 amino acids. Trimming cost V 1 base and J 4 bases; bases outside gene matches: 10. DNA of the CDR3: TGTGCCAGCAGCTTGTTTCCAGGGGGCTTGACTTACGAGCAGTACTTC. It is translated as CASSLFPGGLTYEQYF. Full variable domain (missing parts from reference TRBV5-6 and TRBJ2-7): DAGVTQSPTHLIKTRGQQVTLRCSPKSGHDTVSWYQQALGQGPQFIFQYYEEEERQRGNFPDRFSGHQFPNYSSELNVNALLLGDSALYLCASSLFPGGLTYEQYFGPGTRLTVT.

The chain recombines TRBV4-1 with TRBJ1-6, with TRBD1 matching over 10 bases. The CDR3 totals 15 residues. Germline lookup yields CDR1 MGHRA and CDR2 YSYEKL. The junction had 5 bases not matched to a gene; V was cut back by 3 bases and J by 9 bases. CDR3 nucleotides: TGCGCCAGCAGCCAGGGACAGGGGCCTGTTTCACCCCTCCACTTT. It encodes CASSQGQGPVSPLHF.

This clone was seen more than once but under ten times. The chain uses TRBV6-4 and TRBJ2-1; 15 positions agree with TRBD2. The CDR3 totals 15 residues. Trimming removed 5 bases from V and 8 bases from J; junction bases left unmatched: 4. Germline V gene lookup returns CDR1 MRHNA and CDR2 SNTAGT. The CDR3 loop reads CASSRTSGGADEQFF. CDR3 nucleotide sequence: TGTGCCAGCAGTCGGACTAGCGGGGGGGCCGATGAGCAGTTCTTC.

The chain recombines TRBV5-1 with TRBJ2-3; D uncertain. The CDR3 runs to 12 residues. Per germline, CDR1 SGHRS and CDR2 YFSETQ. Trimming took 2 bases from V and 5 from J, leaving 6 bases between them. The CDR3 DNA follows: TGCGCCAGCAGCTTAGCGCGAGATACGCAGTATTTT. Protein sequence: CASSLARDTQYF.

V is TRBV7-6 and J is TRBJ2-7; 12 bases map to TRBD2. V trimming: 0 bases; J trimming: 7 bases; junction bases outside the gene matches: 4. The CDR3 is 15 amino acids. Per the germline V gene, CDR1 is SGHVS and CDR2 is FNYEAQ. CDR3 region: CASSLAVGTSGEQYF. The DNA of the CDR3 is TGTGCCAGCAGCTTAGCGGTTGGGACTAGCGGGGAGCAGTACTTC.

This sequence joins TRBV6-4 and TRBJ2-2; D possibly corresponds to TRBD1 (6 bases). The CDR3 sequence is 13 residues long. Germline loops: CDR1 MRHNA, CDR2 SNTAGT. The V gene lost 6 bases and the J gene lost 3 bases, with 8 bases spanning the gap. In DNA form, the CDR3 reads TGTGCCAGCAGCAACAGGGACACCGGGGAGCTGTTTTTT. Translation gives CASSNRDTGELFF.

This sequence joins TRBV30 and TRBJ1-1; TRBD1 might be the D (6 bases). Trimming pared 4 bases from V and 0 bases from J, leaving 15 bases between. Per germline, CDR1 GTSNPN and CDR2 SVGIG (reference sequence). This CDR3 spans 15 amino acids. The CDR3 sequence is CAWMTAGAVNTEAFF. The CDR3 DNA follows: TGTGCCTGGATGACCGCGGGGGCCGTGAACACTGAAGCTTTCTTT.

The J gene is TRBJ1-6, the V gene TRBV4-1; TRBD1 might be the D (5 bases). This CDR3 is 16 amino acids long. Per the germline V gene, CDR1 is MGHRA and CDR2 is YSYEKL. The V end was cut by 4 bases, the J end by 7 bases, with 17 bases between. The CDR3 here is CASSRSGETLNSPLHF. CDR3 DNA sequence: TGCGCCAGCAGCCGATCGGGGGAGACTCTAAATTCACCCCTCCACTTT.

The sample holds one count of this clone. The chain is built from TRBV6-5 and TRBJ1-6; TRBD1 might be the D (5 bases). Germline assignment: CDR1 MNHEY and CDR2 SVGAGI. V was shortened by 7 bases and J by 6 bases, with 13 bases between the two germline ends. The CDR3 runs to 14 residues. The CDR3 spells CASTPGRVNSPLHF. The CDR3 DNA sequence: TGTGCCAGCACCCCGGGCAGGGTTAATTCACCCCTCCACTTT.

In nucleotides, the CDR3 is TGTGCCAGTAGTCGGGATACAGGGCTCACCTACAATGAGCAGTTCTTC. It encodes CASSRDTGLTYNEQFF. V gene TRBV19 combines with J gene TRBJ2-1, with TRBD1 as a possible D gene (6 bases). There are 16 residues in the CDR3. The V end was cut by 5 bases, the J end by 2 bases, with 16 bases between. CDR1 and CDR2 from the germline V gene are LNHDA and SQIVND (reference sequence).

The chain is built from TRBV2 and TRBJ1-2; maybe TRBD1 (5 bases). The CDR3 sequence is 14 residues long. Germline loops: CDR1 SNHLY, CDR2 FYNNEI. The V gene lost 0 bases and the J gene lost 4 bases, with 9 bases spanning the gap. The CDR3 DNA follows: TGTGCCAGCAGTGAAGCGGCAGGGCCCTATGGCTACACCTTC. The encoded protein is CASSEAAGPYGYTF.

This clone was found once. The chain links TRBV6-1 to TRBJ2-2; a possible D gene is TRBD2 (5 bases). V dropped 7 bases and J dropped 0 bases, with 9 bases sitting between them. Germline V CDR1 and CDR2: MNHNS, SASEGT. The CDR3 loop spans 14 amino acids. The CDR3 sequence: CASTAATNTGELFF. DNA of the CDR3: TGTGCCAGCACAGCGGCCACGAACACCGGGGAGCTGTTTTTT.

The chain is built from TRBV27 and TRBJ2-7, with 7 bases lining up with TRBD2. CDR3 length: 21 residues. Germline loops: CDR1 MNHEY, CDR2 SMNVEV (reference sequence). V shed 1 base and J 2 bases; nucleotides not matched to a gene: 23. The CDR3 spells CASSLYPPREEPGQKTYEQYF. The CDR3 nucleotides are TGTGCCAGCAGTTTATACCCTCCTCGGGAGGAACCGGGGCAGAAAACCTACGAGCAGTACTTC.

As for this clone: The junction does not match germline at one end; this may be a read error. This chain joins TRBV18 and TRBJ2-3; D unclear. There are 13 residues in the CDR3. CDR1 and CDR2 (germline): KGHSH, LQKENI. The CDR3 DNA reads TGTGCCACCCACTTTGGTAGCACGGATACGCAGTATTTT. It specifies CATHFGSTDTQYF.

The chain carries TRBV2 and TRBJ1-1, with TRBD1 identical over 7 bases. This CDR3 has 15 amino acids. V lost 3 bases to trimming and J lost 5 bases; unmatched junction nucleotides: 9. Germline V gene lookup returns CDR1 SNHLY and CDR2 FYNNEI. The CDR3 nucleotides read TGTGCCAGCAGTGACGGGACAGTGGTTGGGACTGAAGCTTTCTTT. Its protein product is CASSDGTVVGTEAFF.

The CDR3 is CASSGQSTSGGPDSYNEQFF. The CDR3 DNA follows: TGTGCCAGCAGCGGGCAGAGTACTAGCGGGGGCCCCGATTCCTACAATGAGCAGTTCTTC. This rearrangement joins TRBV2 to TRBJ2-1, with 11 nucleotides matching TRBD2. The V and J ends lost 6 bases and 1 base, in that order; junction bases with no gene match: 17. In germline, CDR1 is SNHLY, CDR2 FYNNEI. The CDR3 contains 20 residues.

A note on this clone: A junction end diverges from the germline sequence, so it may reflect a read error. The rearrangement links TRBV7-9 to TRBJ1-1; D possibly corresponds to TRBD1 (5 bases). The germline CDR1 and CDR2 sequences are SEHNR and FQNEAQ (reference sequence). The CDR3 extends over 12 amino acids. CDR3 in DNA: TGTTCCAGCAGCTTCACAGGATTTGAAGCTTTCTTT. This gives the protein CSSSFTGFEAFF.

V is TRBV6-4 and J is TRBJ2-6; TRBD1 agrees at 12 bases. Looked up from germline, CDR1 is MRHNA and CDR2 is SNTAGT. V was pared by 8 bases and J by 3 bases, with 8 bases of the junction left unmatched. The CDR3 extends over 17 amino acids. Here the CDR3 DNA reads TGTGCCAGCCCCAGACGGGACAGGGGGCTTGGGGCCAACGTCCTGACTTTC. Translated, it gives CASPRRDRGLGANVLTF.

The gene calls are TRBV5-1 and TRBJ2-7; 7 nucleotides agree with TRBD1. CDR1 is SGHRS and CDR2 is YFSETQ in the germline V gene. Trimming took 0 bases from V and 4 from J; bases not matched to a gene: 10. The CDR3 covers 16 residues. In DNA form, the CDR3 reads TGCGCCAGCAGCTTGGTGGCAGGGGGAAAGGTATACGAGCAGTACTTC. Amino acids: CASSLVAGGKVYEQYF.

J is TRBJ2-2 and V is TRBV28; possibly TRBD1 for D (6 bases). Germline lookup yields CDR1 MDHEN and CDR2 SYDVKM. V was shortened by 4 bases and J by 6 bases, with 27 bases between the two germline ends. This CDR3 has 19 amino acids. The CDR3 spells CASSSDTADDRFRAGELFF. In DNA, the CDR3 is TGTGCCAGCAGTTCCGATACCGCCGATGACAGGTTTCGAGCCGGGGAGCTGTTTTTT.